This TCR beta chain was sequenced in a study of shared clonotypes between healthy human individuals. Study results and limitations: It was expected that sequencing depth would affect clonotype sharing among donors.

This clone was counted between two and nine times. Its antigen remains unknown. Data came from immunoSEQ multiplex PCR; TCRdb stores just in-frame clones and leaves some out. The sample lists approximately 2.3 million clones, more than 85% occurring once. Germline-derived CDR1 and CDR2 are SNHLY and FYNNEI. The CDR3 consists of 16 residues. V lost 4 bases and J 5 bases, leaving 21 bases between the germline ends. Material: naive CD4+ T cells from PBMCs. As for subset: CD45RA+ positively selected. This chain links TRBV2 with TRBJ2-7, with D possibly matching TRBD1 (5 bases). The receptor comes from a man aged 18 to 29 in good health. Some clones in this sample may be carry-over from other donors' samples. The CDR3 sequence: CASSADQGWRGDEQYF. The CDR3 bases are TGTGCCAGCAGTGCCGACCAGGGTTGGCGTGGGGACGAGCAGTACTTC.